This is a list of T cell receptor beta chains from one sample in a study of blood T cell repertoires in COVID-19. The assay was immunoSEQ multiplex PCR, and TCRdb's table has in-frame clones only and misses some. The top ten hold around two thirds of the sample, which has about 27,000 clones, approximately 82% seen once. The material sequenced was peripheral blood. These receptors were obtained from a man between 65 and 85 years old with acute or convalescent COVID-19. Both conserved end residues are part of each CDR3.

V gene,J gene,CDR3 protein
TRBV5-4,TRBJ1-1,CASSKPQGPMNTEAFF
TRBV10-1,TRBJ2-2,CASSEGTGPRQGELFF
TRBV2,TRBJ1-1,CASRTGWNTEAFF
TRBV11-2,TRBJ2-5,CASSFLLAGVGETQYF
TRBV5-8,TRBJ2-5,CASSWQGPETQYF
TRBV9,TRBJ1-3,CASSGENSGNTIYF
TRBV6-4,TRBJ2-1,CASSVSGSINEQFF
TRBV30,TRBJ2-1,CAWSEGLPQAEQFF
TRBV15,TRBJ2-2,CATSAYRASTGELFF
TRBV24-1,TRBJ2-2,CATSDAGLLNTGELFF
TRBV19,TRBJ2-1,CASSHRQGGVFSYNEQFF
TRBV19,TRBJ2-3,CASSIGGGSGLPTDTQYF
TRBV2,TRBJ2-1,CASSEFELEFF
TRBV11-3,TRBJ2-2,CASSLYNTGELFF
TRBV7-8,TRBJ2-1,CASSPSIVQFF
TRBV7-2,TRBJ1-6,CASSASPATGVLPLHF
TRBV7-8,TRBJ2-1,CASSSTGQAYNEQFF
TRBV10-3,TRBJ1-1,CAISESSGVRGHHEAFF
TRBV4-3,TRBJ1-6,CASSQDPIGGSPLHF
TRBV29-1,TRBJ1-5,CSVAGQAEGGNQPQHF
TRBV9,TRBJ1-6,CASSVDVRGDSPLHF
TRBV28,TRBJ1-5,CASRIGHTINRQPQHF
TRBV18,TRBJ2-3,CASSPSGGDTQYF
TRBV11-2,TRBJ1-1,CASSLPTRIKAFF
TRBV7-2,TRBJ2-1,CASSLALNEQFF